The text below deals with one T cell receptor (beta chain). The record originates from a study of early T cells in non-severe SARS-CoV-2 infection. Trimming took 8 bases from V and 0 from J, leaving 14 bases between them. CDR3 length: 15 residues. Per germline, CDR1 MDHEN and CDR2 SYDVKM. From the 5' RACE reads, TCRdb called clonotypes with MiXCR, one entry per CDR3 protein. This repertoire shows about 69,000 distinct CDR3 sequences, 3.5% to 6% found once; its top ten account for roughly 3.6%. The V and J genes are TRBV28 and TRBJ1-5, with D perhaps matching TRBD1 (5 bases). The sample consisted of whole blood, taken at baseline. The clonotype comes from an adult who was a healthcare worker with PCR-confirmed SARS-CoV-2 infection or an uninfected control (not recorded which). The donor label of this sample is uncertain. The CDR3 sequence: CASSGVYSSNQPQHF. The DNA of the CDR3 is TGTGCCAGCTCGGGGGTCTACAGTAGCAATCAGCCCCAGCATTTT.